This T cell receptor beta chain was sequenced during a study of CD8 T cells in Susac syndrome. Study-level results: It was acknowledged in the study that its TCR sequencing and HLA analysis involved a relatively small number of individuals.

TEMRA cells were FACS-enriched, and CD8+ and CD4+ T cells were isolated negatively. Reverse transcription used roughly 0.5 to 1 ug RNA and random hexamers. TCRdb processed the immunoSEQ multiplex PCR reads anew with MiXCR; each CDR3 protein has one entry. The sample yields a few hundred thousand distinct CDR3 sequences, 95% seen once. About this clonotype: Its target is not known.

Germline lookup yields CDR1 MNHEY and CDR2 SVGAGI. V shed 2 bases, J shed 5 bases, and the junction held 5 bases outside the gene matches. This CDR3 contains 16 residues. This sequence was found in a human donor with multiple sclerosis. V is TRBV6-5 and J is TRBJ2-5, with 13 positions matching TRBD2. Sequenced input: CD4+ T cells from PBMCs. The CDR3 sequence is CASSYTRTSGSETQYF. CDR3 sequence (DNA): TGTGCCAGCAGTTACACCCGGACTAGCGGGAGTGAGACCCAGTACTTC.